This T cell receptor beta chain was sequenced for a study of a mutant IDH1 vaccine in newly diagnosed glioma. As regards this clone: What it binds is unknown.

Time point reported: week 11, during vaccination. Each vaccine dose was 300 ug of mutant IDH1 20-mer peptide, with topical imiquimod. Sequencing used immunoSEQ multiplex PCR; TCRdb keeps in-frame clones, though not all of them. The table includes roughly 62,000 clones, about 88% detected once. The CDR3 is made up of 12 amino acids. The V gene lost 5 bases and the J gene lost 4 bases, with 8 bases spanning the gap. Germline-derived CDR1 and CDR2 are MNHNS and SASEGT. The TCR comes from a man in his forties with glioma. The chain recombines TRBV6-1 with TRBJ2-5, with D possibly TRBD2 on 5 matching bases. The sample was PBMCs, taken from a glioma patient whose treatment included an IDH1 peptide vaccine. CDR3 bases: TGTGCCAGCAGTTGGGGAGCAGAGACCCAGTACTTC. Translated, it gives CASSWGAETQYF.